This T cell receptor beta chain was recovered during a study of blood T cell repertoires in COVID-19. Study-level background: Samples of COVID-19 (acute and convalescent) were obtained from the United States, Italy and Spain.

The V segment lost 1 base and the J segment 4 bases; nucleotides outside the gene matches: 8. The CDR3 extends over 18 amino acids. CDR1 is LGHNA, CDR2 YNFKEQ, per germline. Authors' data handling: For nucleated cells, counts were estimated from reference gene primer amplification. TCRdb's table, derived via immunoSEQ multiplex PCR, lists solely in-frame clones and lacks some. V and J calls plus clone size are reproduced from that table; the DNA served to infer D and trimming. The table includes over 100,000 clones, about 87% detected once. The sequencing input was peripheral blood. The gene calls are TRBV4-2 and TRBJ2-5, with TRBD2 matching over 14 bases. The sequence derives from a man aged 50 to 59 with acute or convalescent COVID-19. The CDR3 DNA reads as TGTGCCAGCAGCCAAGCGTTAGGGACTAGCGGGAGTCGAGAGACCCAGTACTTC. Translated: CASSQALGTSGSRETQYF.